This passage covers 30 T cell receptor beta chains from one sample sequenced in a study of blood T cell repertoires in COVID-19. TCRdb's copy holds only in-frame clones and misses some; the assay was immunoSEQ multiplex PCR. This table has 200,000 to 250,000 clones, around 87% appearing once. What was sequenced was peripheral blood. These TCRs come from a woman aged 45-65 years with COVID-19, enrolled during active disease.

A single count supports this clone. The V call is TRBV7-2, the J call TRBJ1-4, with D perhaps TRBD1 (6 bases). Germline lookup yields CDR1 SGHTA and CDR2 FQGNSA. The CDR3 runs to 15 residues. The V gene lost 1 base and the J gene lost 4 bases, with 10 bases spanning the gap. As DNA, the CDR3 is TGTGCCAGCAGCTTAGGGCAGGGGTTTAATGAAAAACTGTTTTTT. It is translated as CASSLGQGFNEKLFF.

The chain joins TRBV19 to TRBJ2-5; TRBD2 agrees at 8 bases. CDR1 and CDR2 (germline): LNHDA, SQIVND (reference sequence). The CDR3 is 19 amino acids. Unmatched junction bases numbered 18, after V lost 2 bases and J lost 4 bases. CDR3 sequence reads: CASSIKFGAGGGIRETQYF. The CDR3 DNA follows: TGTGCCAGTAGTATAAAATTCGGGGCGGGGGGCGGTATAAGAGAGACCCAGTACTTC.

The chain joins TRBV19 to TRBJ2-3; TRBD1 matches at 11 bases. The CDR3 covers 15 residues. Germline V gene sequence: CDR1 LNHDA, CDR2 SQIVND (reference sequence). J lost 5 bases, V lost 7 bases, and 8 bases had no gene match. The CDR3, as DNA: TGTGCCAGTACAATTCCGGGACAGGGGGAAGATACGCAGTATTTT. It translates to CASTIPGQGEDTQYF. The complete variable domain, with remaining parts taken from reference TRBV19 and TRBJ2-3, reads DGGITQSPKYLFRKEGQNVTLSCEQNLNHDAMYWYRQDPGQGLRLIYYSQIVNDFQKGDIAEGYSVSREKKESFPLTVTSAQKNPTAFYLCASTIPGQGEDTQYFGPGTRLTVL.

The chain links TRBV4-1 to TRBJ2-3; weak D call: TRBD1 (6 bases). The CDR3 has 14 amino acids. V was clipped by 1 base and J by 3 bases, with 8 bases between them. Germline loops: CDR1 MGHRA, CDR2 YSYEKL. The CDR3 protein is CASSQVGATDTQYF. Written as DNA, the CDR3 is TGCGCCAGCAGCCAAGTGGGGGCGACAGATACGCAGTATTTT.

V is TRBV25-1 and J is TRBJ1-2, with TRBD1 matching 8 bases. The junction had 12 bases not matched to a gene; V was cut back by 9 bases and J by 3 bases. The germline gives CDR1 MGHDK, CDR2 SYGVNS. CDR3 length: 15 amino acids. CDR3 in amino acids: CASRGPIQGDYGYTF. The DNA of the CDR3 is TGTGCCAGTAGAGGGCCAATACAGGGGGACTATGGCTACACCTTC.

This chain joins TRBV7-9 and TRBJ2-1; D gene unclear. In germline, CDR1 is SEHNR, CDR2 FQNEAQ (reference sequence). Trimming removed 3 bases at V and 6 bases at J, with 6 bases between. The CDR3 contains 12 residues. CDR3 nucleotide sequence: TGTGCCAGCAGCTTCTCCAGCAATGAGCAGTTCTTC. It is translated as CASSFSSNEQFF.

The chain is built from TRBV5-1 and TRBJ2-7; TRBD1 matches 10 bases. The germline V gene has CDR1 SGHRS and CDR2 YFSETQ. The V and J ends lost 1 base and 5 bases, in that order; junction bases with no gene match: 12. The CDR3 has 17 amino acids. The CDR3 region is CASSLIARQGASHEQYF. CDR3 coding DNA: TGCGCCAGCAGCTTGATAGCAAGACAGGGGGCTTCCCACGAGCAGTACTTC.

The genes are TRBV30 and TRBJ1-1; a weak D match, TRBD1 (5 bases). The ends were cut back, 1 base at V and 2 bases at J, with 8 bases in the middle. The CDR3 is made up of 13 amino acids. The V gene's germline CDR1 is GTSNPN and CDR2 SVGIG (reference sequence). DNA for the CDR3: TGTGCCTGGAGTGGTGGGGCAAACACTGAAGCTTTCTTT. Protein product: CAWSGGANTEAFF.

The chain recombines TRBV27 with TRBJ2-7; D remains unclear. V was cut by 3 bases and J by 4 bases, with 13 bases left in between. Germline V gene sequence: CDR1 MNHEY, CDR2 SMNVEV (reference sequence). This CDR3 has 14 amino acids. Here the CDR3 reads CASSFGSSQYEQYF. In DNA, the CDR3 is TGTGCCAGCAGTTTCGGGTCGTCCCAATACGAGCAGTACTTC.

The chain links TRBV18 to TRBJ1-4, with D perhaps matching TRBD1 (6 bases). Germline-derived CDR1 and CDR2 are KGHSH and LQKENI. The V end was cut by 3 bases, the J end by 11 bases, with 16 bases between. The CDR3 has 14 amino acids. CDR3 sequence reads: CASSPWQGRGKLFF. CDR3 sequence (DNA): TGTGCCAGCTCACCGTGGCAGGGGAGAGGGAAACTGTTTTTT.

J is TRBJ2-2 and V is TRBV27, with 8 bases that match TRBD2. Germline V gives CDR1 MNHEY, CDR2 SMNVEV (reference sequence). With V trimmed by 2 bases and J by 5 bases, 4 bases remained unmatched. The CDR3 loop spans 15 amino acids. CDR3 bases: TGTGCCAGCAGTTTAGGGCTAGCGGGTACCGGGGAGCTGTTTTTT. It encodes CASSLGLAGTGELFF.

J is TRBJ2-2 and V is TRBV5-5; tentative D call: TRBD1 (6 bases). V was clipped by 7 bases and J by 5 bases, with 18 bases between them. Germline CDR1 reads SGHKS; CDR2 reads YYEKEE (reference sequence). The CDR3 sequence is 15 residues long. The CDR3 DNA reads TGTGCCAGCCATGCTTGGGGACAAACGACCGGGGAGCTGTTTTTT. Translated, it gives CASHAWGQTTGELFF.

The V gene is TRBV7-6, the J gene TRBJ2-3; no clear D. CDR3 length equals 13 residues. The germline CDR1 and CDR2 sequences are SGHVS and FNYEAQ. V dropped 0 bases and J dropped 2 bases, with 3 bases sitting between them. The CDR3 region has the DNA TGTGCCAGCAGCTTAGCCATCACAGATACGCAGTATTTT. It yields the protein CASSLAITDTQYF.

The V gene is TRBV19, the J gene TRBJ2-1, with TRBD1 as a possible D gene (6 bases). The CDR3 extends over 14 amino acids. The V end lost 6 bases, the J end lost 4 bases, and 13 bases lay between the germline ends. Germline CDR1 LNHDA, CDR2 SQIVND (reference sequence). The CDR3 spells CASRGGRHYNEQFF. CDR3 DNA: TGTGCCAGTAGAGGGGGACGACATTACAATGAGCAGTTCTTC.

This clone has a single count. The V and J genes are TRBV28 and TRBJ1-6, with TRBD1 matching over 8 bases. CDR1 and CDR2 (germline): MDHEN, SYDVKM. The CDR3 length is 14 residues. The ends lost 6 bases at V and 7 bases at J; junction bases unmatched: 5. CDR3 coding DNA: TGTGCCAGCAGCTCCCGGGACAGGAATTCACCCCTCCACTTT. Protein product: CASSSRDRNSPLHF.

This clone was seen a few times. The chain links TRBV27 to TRBJ1-1; D remains unclear. Germline assignment: CDR1 MNHEY and CDR2 SMNVEV (reference sequence). The CDR3 runs to 16 residues. Trimming pared 4 bases from V and 1 base from J, leaving 16 bases between. CDR3 bases: TGTGCCAGCAGTTCGCAACTGTCTCGAGGGAACACTGAAGCTTTCTTT. Its protein product is CASSSQLSRGNTEAFF.

J is TRBJ2-7 and V is TRBV7-9, with D perhaps matching TRBD1 (6 bases). Trimming pared 10 bases from V and 4 bases from J, leaving 17 bases between. The CDR3 runs to 13 residues. The germline CDR1 and CDR2 sequences are SEHNR and FQNEAQ (reference sequence). CDR3 region: CATTVGARYEQYF. CDR3 sequence (DNA): TGTGCCACCACAGTGGGGGCGAGATACGAGCAGTACTTC.

The chain is built from TRBV3-1 (or the pseudogene TRBV3-2) and TRBJ2-7; the D gene is possibly TRBD2 (5 bases). Per germline, CDR1 LGHDT and CDR2 YNNKEL (reference sequence). This CDR3 is 13 amino acids long. V was clipped by 1 base and J by 5 bases, with 9 bases between them. CDR3 coding DNA: TGTGCCAGCAGCCAAGTTTGGCGGGACGAGCAGTACTTC. Translation: CASSQVWRDEQYF.

The chain joins TRBV30 to TRBJ1-2, with D possibly being TRBD1 (6 bases). CDR3 length equals 15 residues. Trimming pared 1 base from V and 2 bases from J, leaving 14 bases between. The germline V gene encodes CDR1 GTSNPN and CDR2 SVGIG (reference sequence). CDR3 residues: CAWSGLGTKNYGYTF. CDR3 sequence (DNA): TGTGCCTGGAGTGGATTAGGGACAAAGAACTATGGCTACACCTTC. Complete variable domain (other parts from reference TRBV30 and TRBJ1-2): SQTIHQWPATLVQPVGSPLSLECTVEGTSNPNLYWYRQAAGRGLQLLFYSVGIGQISSEVPQNLSASRPQDRQFILSSKKLLLSDSGFYLCAWSGLGTKNYGYTFGSGTRLTVV.

This clone has a single count. The chain links TRBV7-6 to TRBJ2-3; D perhaps matches TRBD2 (5 bases). CDR3 size: 12 residues. Looked up from germline, CDR1 is SGHVS and CDR2 is FNYEAQ. V lost 5 bases, J lost 6 bases, and 9 bases lay in between. The chain's CDR3 is CASSLLVDTQYF. The CDR3 nucleotides are TGTGCCAGCAGCCTACTAGTGGATACGCAGTATTTT.

This clone was detected only once. The chain is built from TRBV30 and TRBJ1-6, with D unresolved. Germline V gene lookup returns CDR1 GTSNPN and CDR2 SVGIG (reference sequence). V dropped 0 bases and J dropped 7 bases, with 7 bases sitting between them. The CDR3 runs 13 residues. The CDR3 DNA sequence: TGTGCCTGGAGTGTACGAGGGAATTCACCCCTCCACTTT. Encoded protein: CAWSVRGNSPLHF.

The V and J genes are TRBV18 and TRBJ1-1; D uncertain. The CDR3 spans 15 residues. Trimming stripped 2 bases from V and 4 bases from J, with 14 bases between. Germline V gene lookup returns CDR1 KGHSH and CDR2 LQKENI. This chain's CDR3 is CASSPSLQVRTEAFF. The CDR3, as DNA: TGTGCCAGCTCACCATCTCTCCAGGTCCGCACTGAAGCTTTCTTT.

The chain is built from TRBV14 and TRBJ1-3; D may be TRBD1 (6 bases). V was cut by 4 bases and J by 4 bases, with 17 bases left in between. This CDR3 has 16 amino acids. From germline, CDR1 is SGHDN and CDR2 FVKESK. CDR3: CASSLRGPMGGNTIYF. CDR3 in DNA: TGTGCCAGCAGCCTCAGGGGCCCAATGGGCGGAAACACCATATATTTT.

This chain links TRBV6-1 with TRBJ2-7; 11 nucleotides align to TRBD1. The ends lost 4 bases at V and 0 bases at J; junction bases unmatched: 11. There are 18 residues in the CDR3. Germline assignment: CDR1 MNHNS and CDR2 SASEGT. CDR3 in DNA: TGTGCCAGCAGTGGGGACAGGGGGATTTTTACACTCTCCTACGAGCAGTACGTC. Encoded protein: CASSGDRGIFTLSYEQYV.

The chain is built from TRBV5-6 and TRBJ1-3; TRBD1 matches 8 bases. With 2 bases clipped from V and 1 base from J, the junction kept 8 bases outside the gene matches. This CDR3 contains 17 residues. Germline CDR1 and CDR2: SGHDT and YYEEEE. The CDR3 bases are TGTGCCAGCAGCTTAAGGACAGGGACCTGGTCTGGAAACACCATATATTTT. Its translation is CASSLRTGTWSGNTIYF. The full variable domain, its missing parts supplied by reference TRBV5-6 and TRBJ1-3, is DAGVTQSPTHLIKTRGQQVTLRCSPKSGHDTVSWYQQALGQGPQFIFQYYEEEERQRGNFPDRFSGHQFPNYSSELNVNALLLGDSALYLCASSLRTGTWSGNTIYFGEGSWLTVV.

The V call is TRBV21-1, the J call TRBJ1-4. TRBV21-1 represents a pseudogene. This CDR3 is 14 amino acids long. The CDR3 DNA reads as TGTGCCAGCAGCCTACGGGATACTAATGAAAAACTGTTTTTT. It translates to CASSLRDTNEKLFF.

The V call is TRBV7-9, the J call TRBJ1-2; D perhaps matches TRBD1 (5 bases). This CDR3 has 15 residues. Germline V gives CDR1 SEHNR, CDR2 FQNEAQ (reference sequence). V lost 7 bases, J lost 5 bases, and 20 bases lay in between. CDR3 nucleotides: TGTGCCAGCATCCCGGGGGGAGGGGAAGAATATGGCTACACCTTC. This encodes CASIPGGGEEYGYTF.

Remarks on this clone: Other DNA sequences in the same sample also yield this CDR3. The J gene is TRBJ1-1, the V gene TRBV5-5; D not certain. Looked up from germline, CDR1 is SGHKS and CDR2 is YYEKEE (reference sequence). Between the trimmed V and J ends, which lost 2 bases and 11 bases, there was a span of 10 bases. The CDR3 contains 11 residues. CDR3 sequence reads: CASSLNREAFF. CDR3 nucleotides: TGTGCCAGCAGCTTAAACCGGGAGGCTTTCTTT. The full variable domain, with the rest looked up from reference TRBV5-5 and TRBJ1-1, is DAGVTQSPTHLIKTRGQQVTLRCSPISGHKSVSWYQQVLGQGPQFIFQYYEKEERGRGNFPDRFSARQFPNYSSELNVNALLLGDSALYLCASSLNREAFFGQGTRLTVV.

The chain uses TRBV6-1 and TRBJ1-2; D may be TRBD1 (5 bases). The CDR3 sequence is 13 residues long. V was pared by 1 base and J by 7 bases, with 10 bases between. Germline V gene lookup returns CDR1 MNHNS and CDR2 SASEGT. The CDR3 DNA reads TGTGCCAGCAGTGAAGGATTGGGGGGTGGCTACACCTTC. It codes for CASSEGLGGGYTF.

The chain has TRBV6-5 and TRBJ2-3; TRBD2 is a possible D gene (8 bases). Trimming pared 11 bases from V and 2 bases from J, leaving 20 bases between. Germline values: CDR1 MNHEY, CDR2 SVGAGI. This CDR3 is built from 15 residues. The chain's CDR3 is CAAGGRGLPTDTQYF. The CDR3 nucleotides read TGTGCCGCGGGGGGAAGGGGGCTTCCCACAGATACGCAGTATTTT.